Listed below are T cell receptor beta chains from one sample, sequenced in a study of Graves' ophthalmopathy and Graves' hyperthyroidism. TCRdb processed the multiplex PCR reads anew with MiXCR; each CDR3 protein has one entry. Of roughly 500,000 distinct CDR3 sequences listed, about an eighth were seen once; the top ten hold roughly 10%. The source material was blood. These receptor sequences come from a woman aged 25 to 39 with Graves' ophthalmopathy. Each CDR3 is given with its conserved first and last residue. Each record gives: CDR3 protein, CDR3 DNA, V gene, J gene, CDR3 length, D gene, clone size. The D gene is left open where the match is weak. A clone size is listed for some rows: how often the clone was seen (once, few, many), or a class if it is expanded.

CDR3 protein: CASSLWHSSYEQYF
CDR3 DNA: TGTGCCAGCAGTTTATGGCACAGCTCCTACGAGCAGTACTTC
V gene: TRBV12-3/TRBV12-4
J gene: TRBJ2-7
CDR3 length: 14
D gene: NA
clone size: NA

CDR3 protein: CASSPPGQGARDTEAFF
CDR3 DNA: TGTGCCAGCAGTCCTCCTGGACAGGGGGCAAGGGACACTGAAGCTTTCTTT
V gene: TRBV6-4
J gene: TRBJ1-1
CDR3 length: 17
D gene: TRBD1
clone size: many

CDR3 protein: CASSFPSGGSINTGELFF
CDR3 DNA: TGTGCCAGCAGCTTTCCCTCCGGGGGAAGTATTAACACCGGGGAGCTGTTTTTT
V gene: TRBV27
J gene: TRBJ2-2
CDR3 length: 18
D gene: NA
clone size: few

CDR3 protein: CAGSTEGFGELFF
CDR3 DNA: TGTGCCGGCTCCACGGAAGGATTCGGGGAGCTGTTTTTT
V gene: TRBV6-2/TRBV6-3
J gene: TRBJ2-2
CDR3 length: 13
D gene: NA
clone size: many

CDR3 protein: CSALDRGFEQYF
CDR3 DNA: TGCAGTGCTTTGGACAGGGGTTTCGAGCAGTACTTC
V gene: TRBV20-1
J gene: TRBJ2-7
CDR3 length: 12
D gene: TRBD1
clone size: many

CDR3 protein: CASSLAGRTTGYTF
CDR3 DNA: TGTGCCAGCAGCTTAGCAGGCAGGACGACTGGCTACACCTTC
V gene: TRBV7-2
J gene: TRBJ1-2
CDR3 length: 14
D gene: NA
clone size: many

CDR3 protein: CASKQGETQYF
CDR3 DNA: TGTGCCAGCAAACAGGGGGAGACCCAGTACTTC
V gene: TRBV2
J gene: TRBJ2-5
CDR3 length: 11
D gene: TRBD1
clone size: many

CDR3 protein: CATSPSGTGGIQPQHF
CDR3 DNA: TGTGCCACCAGCCCCTCCGGCACAGGGGGGATTCAGCCCCAGCATTTT
V gene: TRBV15
J gene: TRBJ1-5
CDR3 length: 16
D gene: TRBD1
clone size: NA

CDR3 protein: CASNRNAGSNSPLHF
CDR3 DNA: TGTGCCAGCAACAGAAACGCCGGGAGTAATTCACCCCTCCACTTT
V gene: TRBV12-3/TRBV12-4
J gene: TRBJ1-6
CDR3 length: 15
D gene: NA
clone size: NA

CDR3 protein: CASSLRQGSDGYTF
CDR3 DNA: TGTGCCAGCAGCTTACGACAGGGGAGTGATGGCTACACCTTC
V gene: TRBV7-9
J gene: TRBJ1-2
CDR3 length: 14
D gene: TRBD1
clone size: many

CDR3 protein: CASSQDGTRGHIQYF
CDR3 DNA: TGCGCCAGCAGCCAAGACGGGACGCGGGGGCACATTCAGTACTTC
V gene: TRBV4-1
J gene: TRBJ2-4
CDR3 length: 15
D gene: NA
clone size: NA

CDR3 protein: CATSTDREGGNIKYF
CDR3 DNA: TGTGCCACCAGCACCGACCGAGAGGGAGGGAACATTAAGTACTTC
V gene: TRBV15
J gene: TRBJ2-4
CDR3 length: 15
D gene: TRBD2
clone size: many

CDR3 protein: CASSMRQGPYEQYF
CDR3 DNA: TGTGCCAGTAGTATGCGACAGGGCCCCTACGAGCAGTACTTC
V gene: TRBV19
J gene: TRBJ2-7
CDR3 length: 14
D gene: TRBD1
clone size: many

CDR3 protein: CSARLNYGYTF
CDR3 DNA: TGCAGTGCAAGATTAAACTATGGCTACACCTTC
V gene: TRBV20-1
J gene: TRBJ1-2
CDR3 length: 11
D gene: NA
clone size: many

CDR3 protein: CASSLRQGADGYTF
CDR3 DNA: TGTGCCAGCAGTTTGCGACAGGGGGCGGATGGCTACACCTTC
V gene: TRBV12-3/TRBV12-4
J gene: TRBJ1-2
CDR3 length: 14
D gene: TRBD1
clone size: many

CDR3 protein: CASSRGQTPSGNTIYF
CDR3 DNA: TGTGCCAGCAGCCGGGGACAGACACCCTCTGGAAACACCATATATTTT
V gene: TRBV4-2
J gene: TRBJ1-3
CDR3 length: 16
D gene: TRBD1
clone size: few

CDR3 protein: CASSLRQGRADTEAFF
CDR3 DNA: TGTGCCAGCTCACTAAGACAGGGGCGGGCGGACACTGAAGCTTTCTTT
V gene: TRBV18
J gene: TRBJ1-1
CDR3 length: 16
D gene: TRBD1
clone size: few

CDR3 protein: CASKRSGGAKTQYF
CDR3 DNA: TGCGCCAGCAAACGGAGCGGGGGGGCAAAGACCCAGTACTTC
V gene: TRBV4-1
J gene: TRBJ2-5
CDR3 length: 14
D gene: TRBD2
clone size: few

CDR3 protein: CASSLSGGLGYGYTF
CDR3 DNA: TGTGCCAGCAGTTTATCCGGGGGGCTAGGCTATGGCTACACCTTC
V gene: TRBV27
J gene: TRBJ1-2
CDR3 length: 15
D gene: NA
clone size: many

CDR3 protein: CASSPADPGETQYF
CDR3 DNA: TGTGCCAGCAGCCCCGCGGACCCGGGAGAGACCCAGTACTTC
V gene: TRBV9
J gene: TRBJ2-5
CDR3 length: 14
D gene: NA
clone size: many

CDR3 protein: CASSPGLGSYEQYF
CDR3 DNA: TGTGCCAGCAGCCCGGGACTAGGGTCCTACGAGCAGTACTTC
V gene: TRBV7-3
J gene: TRBJ2-7
CDR3 length: 14
D gene: TRBD2
clone size: many

CDR3 protein: CATSRVWRGAPEQYF
CDR3 DNA: TGTGCCACCAGCAGAGTCTGGCGGGGGGCCCCCGAGCAGTACTTC
V gene: TRBV15
J gene: TRBJ2-7
CDR3 length: 15
D gene: TRBD2
clone size: once

CDR3 protein: CASSLSPPDRTTYEQYF
CDR3 DNA: TGTGCCAGCAGTTTATCTCCCCCGGACAGGACCACCTACGAGCAGTACTTC
V gene: TRBV27
J gene: TRBJ2-7
CDR3 length: 17
D gene: TRBD1
clone size: many

CDR3 protein: CASSGTEYYEQYF
CDR3 DNA: TGTGCCAGCAGTGGGACGGAATACTACGAGCAGTACTTC
V gene: TRBV28
J gene: TRBJ2-7
CDR3 length: 13
D gene: NA
clone size: many

CDR3 protein: CASSLTGSAFF
CDR3 DNA: TGTGCCAGCTCCTTGACAGGGAGTGCTTTCTTT
V gene: TRBV27
J gene: TRBJ1-1
CDR3 length: 11
D gene: TRBD1
clone size: many

CDR3 protein: CASSSQAGGSYEQYF
CDR3 DNA: TGTGCCAGCAGCTCCCAGGCAGGGGGCTCCTACGAGCAGTACTTC
V gene: TRBV13
J gene: TRBJ2-7
CDR3 length: 15
D gene: TRBD1
clone size: many

CDR3 protein: CASTLDSETQYF
CDR3 DNA: TGTGCCAGCACCCTGGACAGTGAGACCCAGTACTTC
V gene: TRBV12-3/TRBV12-4
J gene: TRBJ2-5
CDR3 length: 12
D gene: NA
clone size: many

CDR3 protein: CASCYSPQETQYF
CDR3 DNA: TGTGCCAGCTGTTACTCGCCCCAAGAGACCCAGTACTTC
V gene: TRBV6-5
J gene: TRBJ2-5
CDR3 length: 13
D gene: NA
clone size: many